The 4 T cell receptor beta chains below were found in one sample sequenced in a study of T cells in Graves' hyperthyroidism and ophthalmopathy. The CDR3 regions of TCR beta were amplified from RNA transcripts. The HTBI primer set served for first-round RT-PCR of the TCR CDR3. TCRdb itself ran the multiplex PCR reads through MiXCR, one entry per CDR3 protein. The table shows approximately 300,000 distinct CDR3 sequences, with about a sixth occurring only once. Sequenced sample: blood. The receptors here all came from a woman aged 60 to 75 with Graves' ophthalmopathy.

In its sample, this clonotype was seen many times. The chain is built from TRBV7-9 and TRBJ2-7, with 8 bases matching TRBD1. The germline CDR1 and CDR2 sequences are SEHNR and FQNEAQ (reference sequence). The CDR3 extends over 13 amino acids. J gave up 3 bases and V 4 bases, and 2 bases lay outside the gene matches. The CDR3 reads CASSSTGDYEQYF. CDR3 nucleotide sequence: TGTGCCAGCAGCTCGACAGGGGACTACGAGCAGTACTTC.

There are many counts of this clonotype. The J gene is TRBJ1-1, the V gene TRBV28; tentative D call: TRBD1 (5 bases). Germline CDR1 MDHEN, CDR2 SYDVKM. The germline V and J ends were trimmed by 3 bases and 5 bases, with 13 bases remaining between them. The CDR3 runs 14 residues. The CDR3 sequence is CASSLDTPGTEAFF. CDR3 DNA sequence: TGTGCCAGCAGTTTGGACACTCCGGGAACTGAAGCTTTCTTT. The full variable domain, with the rest looked up from reference TRBV28 and TRBJ1-1, is DVKVTQSSRYLVKRTGEKVFLECVQDMDHENMFWYRQDPGLGLRLIYFSYDVKMKEKGDIPEGYSVSREKKERFSLILESASTNQTSMYLCASSLDTPGTEAFFGQGTRLTVV.

V is TRBV10-3 and J is TRBJ1-2; D ambiguous. CDR3 length: 13 residues. The V and J ends lost 3 bases and 2 bases respectively, with 7 bases between them. Germline V gene lookup returns CDR1 ENHRY and CDR2 SYGVKD. The CDR3, as DNA: TGTGCCATCAGTGATCAAGGAAACTATGGCTACACCTTC. It translates to CAISDQGNYGYTF.

Many counts were recorded for this clonotype. Written as DNA, the CDR3 is TGCGCCAGCAGCCAAAGGACAGGGAGGGAGCAGTACTTC. Translating it yields CASSQRTGREQYF. This rearrangement joins TRBV4-3 to TRBJ2-7, with 8 bases fitting TRBD1. V shed 2 bases, J shed 7 bases, and the junction held 4 bases outside the gene matches. Per germline, CDR1 LGHNA and CDR2 YSLEER. The CDR3 is 13 amino acids.